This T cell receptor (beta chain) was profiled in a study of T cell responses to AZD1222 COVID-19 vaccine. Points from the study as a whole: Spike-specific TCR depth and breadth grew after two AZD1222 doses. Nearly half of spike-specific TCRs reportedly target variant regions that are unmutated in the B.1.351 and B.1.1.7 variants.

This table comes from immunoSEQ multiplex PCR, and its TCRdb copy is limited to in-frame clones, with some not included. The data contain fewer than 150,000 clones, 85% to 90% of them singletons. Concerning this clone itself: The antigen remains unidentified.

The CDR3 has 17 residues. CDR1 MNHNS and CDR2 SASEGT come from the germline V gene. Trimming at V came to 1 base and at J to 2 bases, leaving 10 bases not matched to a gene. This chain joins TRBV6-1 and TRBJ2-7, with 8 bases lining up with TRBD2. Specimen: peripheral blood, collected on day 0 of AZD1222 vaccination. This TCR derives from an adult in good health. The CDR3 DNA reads TGTGCCAGCAGTGAAGGTCCAAGCGGGACTAGGGCCTACGAGCAGTACTTC. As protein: CASSEGPSGTRAYEQYF.